Sequencing of this T cell receptor (beta chain) was carried out in a study of T cells in Graves' hyperthyroidism and ophthalmopathy. The overall study: It was at initial diagnosis, before any treatment, that peripheral blood was collected.

Authors of the study amplified TCR beta CDR3 regions from RNA transcripts. TCR CDR3 underwent first-round RT-PCR with the HTBI primer set. TCRdb redid the calling of the multiplex PCR reads with MiXCR, one entry per CDR3 protein. The table shows fewer than 900,000 distinct CDR3 sequences, with around 15% occurring only once. This CDR3 spans 13 amino acids. V shed 8 bases and J 6 bases; nucleotides not matched to a gene: 6. In this sample, this clonotype turned up many times. The TCR sequence derives from a man younger than 35 with Graves' hyperthyroidism. The specimen was blood. The V call is TRBV12-3 or TRBV12-4, the J call TRBJ2-1; TRBD1 matches 8 bases. The CDR3 DNA is TGTGCCAGCGGACAGGGCGCTTCCAATGAGCAGTTCTTC. Encoded protein: CASGQGASNEQFF.